The clone carrying this TCR beta chain has ten or more counts. The record originates from a study of T cells in Graves' hyperthyroidism and ophthalmopathy. Amplification of TCR beta CDR3 regions was performed using RNA transcripts as template. Primed by the HTBI set, a first-round RT-PCR was run on the TCR CDR3. TCRdb fed the multiplex PCR reads into MiXCR, producing one record per CDR3 protein. The data contain over 350,000 distinct CDR3 sequences, about 14% of them singletons. The specimen was blood. The TCR originated in a man aged 45-65 years with Graves' ophthalmopathy.

The CDR3 sequence is CASSLLAGNAHNEQFF. CDR3 DNA: TGTGCCAGCAGTCTTTTAGCGGGAAACGCACACAATGAGCAGTTCTTC. The chain uses TRBV12-3 or TRBV12-4 and TRBJ2-1, with 8 bases that match TRBD2. The trim removed 5 bases at V and 5 bases at J, leaving 11 bases unmatched. The CDR3 contains 16 residues.